Listed below are T cell receptor beta chains from one sample, sequenced in a study of shared clonotypes between healthy human individuals. Assay used: immunoSEQ multiplex PCR; TCRdb lists only in-frame clones, some missing. This table holds 600,000 or so clones, 98% found once. Material: naive CD8+ T cells sorted from blood. These receptors all stem from a man under 40 in good health. Each CDR3 is given with its conserved first and last residue. Each record gives: J gene, clone size, D gene, V gene, CDR3 DNA, CDR3 protein. A D gene is named only where the DNA matches it firmly. Rows give clone size only sometimes, using once, few, many, or a class for an expanded clone.

J gene: TRBJ1-3; clone size: .; D gene: .; V gene: TRBV7-9; CDR3 DNA: TGTGCCAGCAGCCCGAGACAGGAATCAAGCTCTGGAAACACCATATATTTT; CDR3 protein: CASSPRQESSSGNTIYF
J gene: TRBJ2-7; clone size: .; D gene: .; V gene: TRBV29-1; CDR3 DNA: TGCAGCGCAATGGGACTTTCCTACGAGCAGTACTTC; CDR3 protein: CSAMGLSYEQYF
J gene: TRBJ2-1; clone size: .; D gene: .; V gene: TRBV5-1; CDR3 DNA: TGCGCCTCTGGGGCCCCGCCAGGGCATGAGCAGTTCTTC; CDR3 protein: CASGAPPGHEQFF
J gene: TRBJ2-7; clone size: .; D gene: .; V gene: TRBV10-3; CDR3 DNA: TGTGCCATCAGTGATGTGGCAGGGGCGTCCTACGAGCAGTACTTC; CDR3 protein: CAISDVAGASYEQYF
J gene: TRBJ1-3; clone size: .; D gene: .; V gene: TRBV6-5; CDR3 DNA: TGTGCCAGCAGTTACGGCTTAATCTTTCCCGGAAACACCATATATTTT; CDR3 protein: CASSYGLIFPGNTIYF
J gene: TRBJ2-7; clone size: .; D gene: .; V gene: TRBV13; CDR3 DNA: TGTGCCAGCAGCTTAGGCCTAGACGAGCAGTACTTC; CDR3 protein: CASSLGLDEQYF
J gene: TRBJ2-2; clone size: .; D gene: TRBD1; V gene: TRBV4-1; CDR3 DNA: TGCGCCAGCAGCCAAGCGGGACAGGGTATTGCCGGGGAGCTGTTTTTT; CDR3 protein: CASSQAGQGIAGELFF
J gene: TRBJ2-3; clone size: .; D gene: .; V gene: TRBV7-8; CDR3 DNA: TGTGCCAGCAGCTCCCTAGGGGCCACAGATACGCAGTATTTT; CDR3 protein: CASSSLGATDTQYF
J gene: TRBJ2-7; clone size: .; D gene: .; V gene: TRBV11-2; CDR3 DNA: TGTGCCAGCAGCCCGCGACGGGACTACGAGCAGTACTTC; CDR3 protein: CASSPRRDYEQYF
J gene: TRBJ1-4; clone size: once; D gene: .; V gene: TRBV18; CDR3 DNA: TGTGCCAGCTCACCACTGGGGCGTATGAATTTCGGAACTAATGAAAAACTGTTTTTT; CDR3 protein: CASSPLGRMNFGTNEKLFF
J gene: TRBJ1-4; clone size: .; D gene: .; V gene: TRBV18; CDR3 DNA: TGTGCCAGCTCCCCTGAACGGGACGGAGAAAATGAAAAACTGTTTTTT; CDR3 protein: CASSPERDGENEKLFF
J gene: TRBJ1-5; clone size: .; D gene: .; V gene: TRBV4-1; CDR3 DNA: TGCGCCAGCAGCCAAGGGCGACAGGTCGGGGGGCCCCAGCATTTT; CDR3 protein: CASSQGRQVGGPQHF
J gene: TRBJ2-7; clone size: .; D gene: .; V gene: TRBV4-1; CDR3 DNA: TGCGCCAGCAGCCCACGTGGTAGGTCCATCGAGCAGTACTTC; CDR3 protein: CASSPRGRSIEQYF
J gene: TRBJ2-1; clone size: .; D gene: TRBD2; V gene: TRBV5-1; CDR3 DNA: TGCGCCAGCAGCTGCCCCCCGGGACTAGCGGGAGGGAGGCAGTTCTTC; CDR3 protein: CASSCPPGLAGGRQFF
J gene: TRBJ2-7; clone size: .; D gene: TRBD2; V gene: TRBV11-2; CDR3 DNA: TGTGCCAGCAGCTTAATAGCGGGAGATCTCGAGCAGTACTTC; CDR3 protein: CASSLIAGDLEQYF
J gene: TRBJ1-5; clone size: .; D gene: TRBD1; V gene: TRBV5-6; CDR3 DNA: TGTGCCAGCAGCCCACAGGGGGCAAATCAGCCCCAGCATTTT; CDR3 protein: CASSPQGANQPQHF
J gene: TRBJ2-7; clone size: .; D gene: .; V gene: TRBV4-3; CDR3 DNA: TGCGCCAGCAGCCAAGTACCCTACGAGCAGTACTTC; CDR3 protein: CASSQVPYEQYF